This TCR beta chain emerged from a study of T cells in Graves' hyperthyroidism and ophthalmopathy (dated by TCRdb to the late 2010s). Notes on the research overall: Peripheral blood samples were taken at the time of initial diagnosis, prior to any treatment. TCR V-J signatures able to tell the groups apart were searched for in a discovery cohort of 90 to 100 patients, of whom over 40 had Graves' ophthalmopathy and about 60 had stable Graves' hyperthyroidism. An independent validation cohort of about 19 hyperthyroidism patients and about 15 patients who later progressed to ophthalmopathy tested prospective prediction of ophthalmopathy. The 100 discovery patients were randomly split 7:3 into training and test sets. In addition, the study compared T-cell repertoires in thyroid tissue and in blood from about 6 Graves' hyperthyroidism patients. Following sampling, methimazole starting at 30 mg daily was given to hyperthyroidism patients, and high-dose intravenous methylprednisolone was given to ophthalmopathy patients. The paper describes TCR Vbeta CDR3 sequencing of around 130 peripheral blood samples, made up of about 40 ophthalmopathy patients, around 78 hyperthyroidism patients and roughly 17 progressor patients. The paper as a whole reports these results and caveats: No statistical method was used to set the sample size in advance, and investigators knew the group allocation. Blood samples also contained most of the expanded thyroid clonotypes (frequency above 0.001), which suggests that blood repertoires may reflect thyroid immune responses. In validation, the model predicted progression to ophthalmopathy a median of 6.5 months before onset, with roughly 68% sensitivity and more than 72% specificity. A 13 V-J signature model separated ophthalmopathy from stable hyperthyroidism, with about 90% sensitivity and about 81% specificity in cross-validation and 80%/75% in testing.

Points on this clonotype: This clone's antigen is unknown. Base-call qualities are not available, and no considerably larger clone is one nucleotide away.

The TCR beta CDR3 regions were amplified from RNA transcripts. The TCR CDR3 was subjected to a first round of RT-PCR using the HTBI primer set and the Qiagen OneStep RT-PCR kit. Libraries were constructed in a second round of multiplex PCR, after which size selection and purification were performed. Paired-end sequencing of the libraries was performed with 100 bp reads on an Illumina HiSeq2000. Regarding the original processing steps: Raw data were processed with SOAPnuke, discarding reads with adapters, uncalled bases, mean Phred below 15, or no exact constant-primer or identifier match. High-quality paired reads were merged with COPE v1.2.5, and unique nucleotide sequences were defined as clonotypes. Clonotypes were aligned to IMGT TRBV, TRBD and TRBJ reference segments using MiTCR v1.1. The analysis was restricted to V-J combinations with a frequency above 0.0001, which together covered over 99% of the repertoires. A TCS score was defined as the ratio between F50 (clonal expansion) and ExV (chaos), using BLOSUM62-based TCRdist between CDR3 peptides within each V-J. Welch's t-statistics and random forest reduced several hundred V-J features to 10 to 15, which were used in a naive Bayes classifier (R e1071). Clones were called with MiXCR by TCRdb after fastp trimmed the public reads at Q25, and only in-frame beta chains were retained. When rows share a CDR3 protein, they turn into one entry using the most common DNA and genes. TCRdb's processing, not the study's, gives the V and J calls here. In all, the sample holds roughly 750,000 distinct CDR3 sequences, and over 15% of those were seen once. The ten largest clones take up roughly 8% of the sample.

Graves' hyperthyroidism was defined as stable when no progression to ophthalmopathy occurred over 18 months of follow-up. Hyperthyroidism patients were newly diagnosed, had a disease duration of under 2 months, and were aged 18 to 65 years. Any patient with an uncontrolled infection, another autoimmune disease, pregnancy or lactation was excluded. Diagnoses were based on clinical symptoms, serum thyroxine and TRAb, thyroid ultrasound and orbital computed tomography. Ficoll-Paque density gradient centrifugation was used to isolate PBMCs from about 10 ml of fresh peripheral blood. Trizol reagent was used to extract total RNA, and RNA quality was then checked on an Agilent 2100 Bioanalyzer. V is cut back by 5 bases and J by 6 bases, with 8 bases in the junction unmatched. The cysteine opens and the phenylalanine closes a CDR3 of 15 amino acids. Only the CDR3 DNA is retained, 45 bases long and in frame from the first base. As encoded in the germline V gene, CDR1 is SGHRS while CDR2 is YFSETQ.

The chain links TRBV5-1 with TRBJ2-7; 13 bases in the junction line up with TRBD2. The TCR comes from a man younger than 30 with Graves' hyperthyroidism. Specimen: blood. The CDR3 in this case is CASSGGLAGAGEQYF. The DNA reads as follows: TGCGCCAGCAGTGGTGGACTAGCGGGAGCCGGCGAGCAGTACTTC. The full variable domain, completed from the reference TRBV5-1 and TRBJ2-7 proteins outside the CDR3, reads KAGVTQTPRYLIKTRGQQVTLSCSPISGHRSVSWYQQTPGQGLQFLFEYFSETQRNKGNFPGRFSGRQFSNSRSEMNVSTLELGDSALYLCASSGGLAGAGEQYFGPGTRLTVT.